A selection of T cell receptor beta chains follows, all from one sample in a study of control samples from healthy donors and cancer patients. Only in-frame clones appear in the TCRdb table, and some are missing; sequencing was by immunoSEQ multiplex PCR. Here the sample spans about 97,000 clones, 92% being singletons. The sample consisted of blood. The receptor set was obtained from a woman under 30 in good health. The CDR3 runs from the conserved cysteine through the conserved F or W. The D gene is left open where the match is weak. Clone size is shown for a subset of rows, as once, few, many or a class of expanded clone.

clone_size d_call j_call v_call cdr3_aa cdr3_nt
. TRBD1 TRBJ1-4 TRBV28 CASNTGGEGEKLFF TGTGCCAGCAATACAGGGGGCGAGGGTGAAAAACTGTTTTTT
. . TRBJ2-7 TRBV2 CASSDQTPGHSTYEQYF TGTGCCAGCAGCGACCAGACACCGGGACACTCTACCTACGAGCAGTACTTC
. . TRBJ2-2 TRBV11-2 CASSTGTGELFF TGTGCCAGCAGTACGGGCACCGGGGAGCTGTTTTTT
. TRBD1 TRBJ2-1 TRBV11-3 CASSTRDRTVSYNEQFF TGTGCCAGCAGCACCCGGGACAGGACCGTCTCCTACAATGAGCAGTTCTTC
. . TRBJ2-7 TRBV30 CAWSENRGYEQYF TGTGCCTGGAGTGAAAATAGGGGTTACGAGCAGTACTTC
. . TRBJ2-5 TRBV28 CASSRQQGRETQYF TGTGCCAGCAGCCGACAGCAGGGGAGAGAGACCCAGTACTTC
. . TRBJ1-1 TRBV6-5 CASSPSGQHTEAFF TGTGCCAGCAGTCCCAGCGGACAGCACACTGAAGCTTTCTTT
few . TRBJ1-1 TRBV5-4 CASSSEGAEAFF TGTGCCAGCAGCTCAGAAGGGGCTGAAGCTTTCTTT
. TRBD2 TRBJ2-3 TRBV6-2/TRBV6-3 CASSYSGLAGEPRTDTQYF TGTGCCAGCAGTTACTCCGGACTAGCGGGAGAGCCTCGCACAGATACGCAGTATTTT
. . TRBJ1-4 TRBV6-2/TRBV6-3 CASSPGEKLFF TGTGCCAGCAGTCCCGGGGAAAAACTGTTTTTT
once TRBD2 TRBJ2-1 TRBV10-1 CASSEGASGGPDNEQFF TGCGCCAGCAGTGAGGGGGCTAGCGGGGGCCCGGACAATGAGCAGTTCTTC
. . TRBJ1-6 TRBV28 CASSPVGDWSPLHF TGTGCCAGCAGTCCCGTAGGGGATTGGTCACCCCTCCACTTT
. . TRBJ1-2 TRBV11-3 CASSFGTGNYGYTF TGTGCCAGCAGCTTCGGGACGGGAAACTATGGCTACACCTTC
. TRBD2 TRBJ2-2 TRBV4-1 CASSQVIASGVNTGELFF TGCGCCAGCAGCCAAGTTATTGCTAGCGGAGTCAACACCGGGGAGCTGTTTTTT
. TRBD2 TRBJ2-1 TRBV15 CATSSLGTSQDFYNEQFF TGTGCCACCAGCAGCCTCGGGACTAGCCAAGATTTCTACAATGAGCAGTTCTTC
. . TRBJ1-1 TRBV5-1 CASSLMPGLNTEAFF TGCGCCAGCAGCTTGATGCCAGGGCTGAACACTGAAGCTTTCTTT
. TRBD2 TRBJ2-5 TRBV7-2 CASSLEIAGGQETQYF TGTGCCAGCAGCTTAGAGATAGCGGGAGGACAAGAGACCCAGTACTTC
. TRBD1 TRBJ1-2 TRBV6-6 CASSPYRQGGSLYGYTF TGTGCCAGCAGTCCCTACCGACAGGGTGGATCTCTCTATGGCTACACCTTC
. TRBD1 TRBJ1-2 TRBV6-5 CASGGQLDYGYTF TGTGCCAGCGGGGGACAGTTGGACTATGGCTACACCTTC
. . TRBJ2-7 TRBV5-1 CASRLLIQAIYEQYF TGCGCCAGCAGACTACTCATTCAGGCGATCTACGAGCAGTACTTC
. . TRBJ1-2 TRBV4-1 CASSQDEAYGYTF TGCGCCAGCAGCCAAGATGAGGCTTATGGCTACACCTTC
. . TRBJ2-7 TRBV11-2 CASSEGGGRSYEQYF TGTGCCAGCAGCGAGGGGGGTGGGCGCTCCTACGAGCAGTACTTC
. . TRBJ1-2 TRBV20-1 CSASGGGYTF TGCAGTGCTAGTGGCGGGGGCTACACCTTC